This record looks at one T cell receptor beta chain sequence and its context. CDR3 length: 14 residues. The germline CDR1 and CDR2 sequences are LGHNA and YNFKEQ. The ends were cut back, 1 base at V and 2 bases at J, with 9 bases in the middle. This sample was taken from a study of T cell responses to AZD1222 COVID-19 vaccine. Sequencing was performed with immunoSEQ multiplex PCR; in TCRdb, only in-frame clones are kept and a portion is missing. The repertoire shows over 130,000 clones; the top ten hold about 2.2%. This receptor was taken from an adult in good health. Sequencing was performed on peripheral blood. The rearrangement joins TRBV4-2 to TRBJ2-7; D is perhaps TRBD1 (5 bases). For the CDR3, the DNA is TGTGCCAGCAGCCAAGGTCAGGACACCTACGAGCAGTACTTC. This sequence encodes CASSQGQDTYEQYF.